This entry concerns a single T cell receptor (beta chain). Its antigen target is currently unknown. No much larger clone exists at a distance of one base, and base qualities are not known. This entry comes from a study of cytomegalovirus exposure and HLA in healthy donors (dated by TCRdb to between 2016 and 2019). At the level of the whole study: An earlier analysis of some 600 of the donors reported about 300 Gb of sequence data and 95 million to 140 million unique TCR beta sequences obtained from about 170 million T cells. HLA typing included class I and class II loci at four-digit resolution. An earlier analysis of some 500 of the donors applied high-throughput TCR beta sequencing to assess whether each TCR beta V gene segment acted as functional or pseudogenic. A later genetic analysis took genome-wide SNP genotypes for about 55% of the roughly 670 donors and used that subset as a discovery cohort. Of the 350 to 450 genotyped donors, around 81% fell in the genetic ancestry cluster associated with self-reported Caucasian donors. Along with the approximately 700-subject first cohort, a separate validation cohort of about 110 different subjects was used. Donor age, sex, ethnicity and CMV serostatus were collected together with the repertoire data. To study patterns of TCR occurrence, a later analysis re-analyzed previously published TCR beta repertoires from around 700 donors and added high-resolution HLA genotyping. To predict cytomegalovirus infection status, the study brought together high-throughput TCR immunosequencing, statistical association of individual TCRs with disease status, and machine learning. Several DR-DQ haplotypes were treated as single units for association and clustering because of strong linkage in the cohort. Typing coverage varied by locus: roughly 629-640 donors for A, B, C, DRB1 and DQB1; roughly 510 for DQA1; nearly 610 for DPA1; more than 450 for DPB1. The study profiled the T cell repertoires of 666 subjects by immunosequencing and related them to cytomegalovirus serostatus. An early release covering about 600 HLA-typed donors comprised 250 to 350 gigabases of sequencing data and approximately 85 million unique TCR sequences. Among about 390 genotyped donors of the cohort, an average of 235,054 unique TCR beta nucleotide sequences were sequenced per donor, roughly 20% of them non-productive. All discovery cohort repertoires had been generated on a single sequencing platform. Rather than drawing on any new phenotypic data, the later analysis identified candidate immune exposures from TCR beta sequences and the way those sequences occurred across donors. The aim of the study was to test whether cataloging public T cell receptors could identify signatures of past pathogen exposure. The full study reports these points: In a later analysis, HLA-associated TCR beta chains were found to be more clonally expanded and to have lower generation probabilities than equally common non-associated chains. In both the original and validation cohorts, the classifier was reported to diagnose cytomegalovirus status with high specificity and sensitivity. An association between a missense DCLRE1C variant and V-gene and J-gene trimming of TCR beta chains was found in a later genetic analysis and replicated in an independent cohort. Broadly in line with IMGT annotations, most TCR beta V segments showed up in productive rearrangements about 87% or about 30% of the time in an earlier analysis of 587 of the donors. The authors suggested that the approach could potentially be generalized to other disease states and immunological phenotypes. The sequencing pipeline was judged likely to have produced a cluster of highly shared sequence variants as a technical artifact. Sequencing depth was assumed to be roughly uniform across donors in the presence/absence analyses, though that assumption may not hold. According to a later analysis, most CMV-associated TCR beta chains appeared to be HLA-restricted, and the HLA associations seemed to be driven largely by CMV exposure. Strong co-occurrence of HLA alleles, especially DR and DQ, made assigning TCR associations to individual alleles difficult. In a later analysis, TCR association rates were found to vary across HLA loci, with the most associated TCRs seen for DRB1 alleles and the fewest for HLA-C alleles. Several of the top co-occurrence clusters appeared to be linked to parvovirus B19, influenza, CMV and Epstein-Barr virus, according to a later analysis. In this cohort, only TCR beta chains were sequenced, and detectable features were limited by the absence of alpha or paired-chain data. Compared with the 666-donor mean, donors in an Asian-associated ancestry cluster had fewer N-insertions in productive TCRs, according to a later genetic analysis. A few of the identified cytomegalovirus-associated TCR beta chains were confirmed in vitro to be specific for cytomegalovirus antigens. Linkage disequilibrium might explain the correlated functional status among segregating V segments, but an unknown experimental factor could not be ruled out. A total of some 180 TCR beta chains were listed by the study as associated with cytomegalovirus. A later analysis associated some 17,000 TCR beta sequences with specific HLA alleles at a false discovery rate of 0.05. HLA typing was unavailable for some donors at each locus, so association tests used only the typed subset. The earlier analysis of a few hundred of the donors excluded some 15 rarely observed V segments, including chromosome 9 orphons, because counts were too low. Most TCR sequences were observed very rarely across donors, whereas some public TCRs were present in many individuals. A further reported finding was that TCR beta sequences accurately predicted the HLA-A and HLA-B alleles for most subjects in the first cohort. The only immune exposure information available for the cohort was CMV serostatus. Some IMGT-functional V segments, including TRBV6-2 and TRBV6-3, could not be told apart with the 87-base-pair reads, so those segments were excluded.

The cohort consisted of fewer than 700 healthy bone marrow donors. At the time of sampling, every cohort member was nominally healthy, though immune exposures that went unrecorded were likely present. The donor tested CMV seronegative, placing the donor among the 300 to 400 seronegative members of the cohort. Each donor provided a peripheral blood sample, and peripheral blood mononuclear cells were used for TCR beta sequencing. The Qiagen DNeasy Blood Extraction Kit was used to extract genomic DNA from the blood cell samples. Library construction relied on the immunoSEQ multiplex PCR assay. The multiplex PCR relied on a mix of 60 forward primers for TCR Vbeta segments and 13 reverse primers for TCR Jbeta segments. The CDR3 region of rearranged TCR beta genes was amplified from genomic DNA by a multiplex PCR assay. The Illumina HiSeq System was used to sequence the amplified TCR beta libraries as 87-base-pair reads. The paper's data handling went like this. A later analysis tallied some 79 million unique TCR beta chains across the approximately 670 repertoires, and 10 million to 11 million of those chains were shared by two or more donors. Raw reads were error-corrected and collapsed into unique sequences by a nearest-neighbor algorithm in which closely related sequences were merged to remove PCR and sequencing errors. Alignment of CDR3 sequences to IMGT reference sequences was used to assign V, D and J gene segments. For a sequence to be retained, at least a six-nucleotide match to both a V gene segment and a J gene segment was required. A rearrangement counted as productive if the CDR3 had no stop codons and remained in frame with V and J, and every other rearrangement counted as non-productive. Following IMGT convention, CDR3 was defined as the stretch from the second conserved V-encoded cysteine to the conserved J-encoded phenylalanine. The earlier analysis of roughly 590 of the donors excluded any sequence lacking an unambiguous match to a single V gene segment. An earlier analysis of 587 of the donors called V segments functional above 56.7% productive rearrangements and segregating when the between-donor standard deviation exceeded 5%. A statistical classification framework was developed to diagnose cytomegalovirus status using the catalog of TCR beta chain sequences. In a later analysis, TCR nucleotide sequences were compared against IMGT/GENE-DB human TR gene sequences so that V and J genes could be assigned. In a later analysis, CDR3 sequences and most-parsimonious VDJ recombination scenarios were assigned using the TCRdist pipeline. In a later analysis, each TCR beta chain was defined by its CDR3 amino acid sequence together with its V-gene family, and reads without a unique V-gene family were excluded. A later analysis removed several hundred highly shared, low-generation-probability nucleotide sequences to deal with suspected cross-contamination and a sequencing artifact. In a later analysis, a clonal expansion index was calculated for each public chain from normalized within-repertoire ranks of inferred template counts. In a later analysis, generation probabilities were computed with a VDJ recombination model fitted to out-of-frame rearrangements, and the resulting probabilities were checked against IGoR. Hypergeometric tests were used in a later analysis to score TCR-TCR, TCR-HLA and TCR-CMV co-occurrence, with a repertoire-size bias correction applied to the TCR pairs. In a later analysis, false discovery rates were estimated by permuting HLA or CMV assignments 20 times. In a later analysis, co-occurring TCRs were grouped using DBSCAN, with TCRdist sequence similarity added in when clustering inside HLA-allele-positive subsets. Co-occurrence clustering excluded repertoires with fewer than 30,000 or more than 120,000 public chains, plus five with anomalous nucleotide sharing. Held by TCRdb, this immuneACCESS table contains in-frame sequences only and omits some clones. Under half of the omission traces to an unresolved V gene where checked; the cause of the rest is unknown. V and J calls and clone size come straight from that table; D and trimming were deduced from the DNA. The sample table records about 150,000 clones; roughly 79% of these occur just once. About 2.7% of the sample rests with the top ten.

The CDR3 goes from the cysteine to the phenylalanine over 15 residues. The sequence is cut down to CDR3 DNA, 45 bases in frame from base 1. Looking up the germline V gene yields CDR1 SGHRS and CDR2 YFSETQ. After removal of 4 bases from V and 7 bases from J, the junction retains 8 bases not matched to a gene. The TCR originated in a man aged 18 to 35 in good health and CMV-seronegative. Recombination joined TRBV5-1 with TRBJ2-1; TRBD1 agrees with 10 junctional bases. What was sequenced was PBMCs. CDR3 sequence: CASSPGTGAINEQFF. The nucleotide sequence reads as follows: TGCGCCAGCAGCCCCGGGACAGGGGCCATTAATGAGCAGTTCTTC.